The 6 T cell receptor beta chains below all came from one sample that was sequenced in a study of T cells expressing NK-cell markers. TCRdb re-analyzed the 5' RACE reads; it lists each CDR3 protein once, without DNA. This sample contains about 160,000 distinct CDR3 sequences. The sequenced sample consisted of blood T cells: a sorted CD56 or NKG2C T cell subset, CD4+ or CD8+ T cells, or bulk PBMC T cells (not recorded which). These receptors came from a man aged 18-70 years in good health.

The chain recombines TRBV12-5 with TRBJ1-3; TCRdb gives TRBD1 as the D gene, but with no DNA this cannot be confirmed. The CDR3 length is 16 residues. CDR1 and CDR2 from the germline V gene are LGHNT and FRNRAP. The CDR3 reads CASGLGQGAAGNTIYF.

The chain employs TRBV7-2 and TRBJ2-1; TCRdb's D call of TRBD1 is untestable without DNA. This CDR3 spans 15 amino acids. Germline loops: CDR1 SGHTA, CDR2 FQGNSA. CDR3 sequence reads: CASSLRSGVGNEQFF.

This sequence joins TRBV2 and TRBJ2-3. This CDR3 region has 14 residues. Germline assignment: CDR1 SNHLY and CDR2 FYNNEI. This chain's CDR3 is CATLRRLDTDTQYF.

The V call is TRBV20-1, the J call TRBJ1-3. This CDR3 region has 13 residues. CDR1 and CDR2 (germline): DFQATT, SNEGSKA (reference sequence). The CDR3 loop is CSARIGPGNTIYF.

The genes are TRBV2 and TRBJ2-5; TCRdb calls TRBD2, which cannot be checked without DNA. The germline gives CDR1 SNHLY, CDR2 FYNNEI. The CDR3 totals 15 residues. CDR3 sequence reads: CASSESGLVWETQYF.

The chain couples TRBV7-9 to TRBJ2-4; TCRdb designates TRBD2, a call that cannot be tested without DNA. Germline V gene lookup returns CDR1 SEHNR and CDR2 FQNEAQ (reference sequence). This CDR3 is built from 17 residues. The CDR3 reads CASSLRGTRGFWDIQYF.